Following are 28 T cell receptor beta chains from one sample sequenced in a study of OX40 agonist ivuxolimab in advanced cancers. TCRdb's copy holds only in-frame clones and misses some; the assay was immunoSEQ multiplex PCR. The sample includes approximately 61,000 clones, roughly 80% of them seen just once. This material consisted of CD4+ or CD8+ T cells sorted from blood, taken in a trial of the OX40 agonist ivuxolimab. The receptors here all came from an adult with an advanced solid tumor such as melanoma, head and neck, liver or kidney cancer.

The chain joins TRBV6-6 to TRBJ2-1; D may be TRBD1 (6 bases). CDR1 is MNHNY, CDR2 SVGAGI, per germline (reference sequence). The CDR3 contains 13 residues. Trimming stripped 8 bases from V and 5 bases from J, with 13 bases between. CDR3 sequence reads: CASQGYRDNEQFF. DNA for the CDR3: TGTGCCAGCCAAGGCTACAGGGACAATGAGCAGTTCTTC.

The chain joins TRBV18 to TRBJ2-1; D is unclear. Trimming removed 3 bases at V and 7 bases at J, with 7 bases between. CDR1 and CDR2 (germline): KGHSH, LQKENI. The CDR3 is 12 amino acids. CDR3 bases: TGTGCCAGCTCACCTCAACGAAATGAGCAGTTCTTC. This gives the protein CASSPQRNEQFF.

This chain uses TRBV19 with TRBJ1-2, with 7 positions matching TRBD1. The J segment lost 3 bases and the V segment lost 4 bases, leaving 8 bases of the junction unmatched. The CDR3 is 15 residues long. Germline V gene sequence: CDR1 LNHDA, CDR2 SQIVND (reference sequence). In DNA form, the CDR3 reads TGTGCCAGTAGTACCGAATTCAGGGGGTACTATGGCTACACCTTC. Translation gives CASSTEFRGYYGYTF.

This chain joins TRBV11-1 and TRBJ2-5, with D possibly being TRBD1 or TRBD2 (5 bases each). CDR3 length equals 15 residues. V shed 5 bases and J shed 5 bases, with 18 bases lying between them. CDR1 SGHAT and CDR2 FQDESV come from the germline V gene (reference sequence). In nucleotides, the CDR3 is TGTGCCAGCAGCCGAGAGAGCTGGGGCGGGGAGACCCAGTACTTC. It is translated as CASSRESWGGETQYF.

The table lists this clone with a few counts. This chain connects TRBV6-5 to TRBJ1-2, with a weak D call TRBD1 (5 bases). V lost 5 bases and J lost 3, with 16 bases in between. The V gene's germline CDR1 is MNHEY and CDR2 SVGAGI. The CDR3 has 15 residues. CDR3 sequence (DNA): TGTGCCAGCAGTGCCCCCGAGCGGGGGGACTATGGCTACACCTTC. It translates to CASSAPERGDYGYTF.

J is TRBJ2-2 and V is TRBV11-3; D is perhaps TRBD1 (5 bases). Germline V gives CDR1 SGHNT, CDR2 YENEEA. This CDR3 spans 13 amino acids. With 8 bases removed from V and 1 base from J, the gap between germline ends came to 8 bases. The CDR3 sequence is CASSTGNTGELFF. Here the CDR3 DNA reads TGTGCCAGCTCCACAGGGAACACCGGGGAGCTGTTTTTT.

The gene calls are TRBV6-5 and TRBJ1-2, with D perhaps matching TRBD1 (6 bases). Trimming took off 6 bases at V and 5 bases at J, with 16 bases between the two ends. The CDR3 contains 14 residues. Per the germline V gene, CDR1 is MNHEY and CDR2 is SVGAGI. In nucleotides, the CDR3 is TGTGCCAGCAGAGAAGGACAGACACTATATGGCTACACCTTC. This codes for CASREGQTLYGYTF.

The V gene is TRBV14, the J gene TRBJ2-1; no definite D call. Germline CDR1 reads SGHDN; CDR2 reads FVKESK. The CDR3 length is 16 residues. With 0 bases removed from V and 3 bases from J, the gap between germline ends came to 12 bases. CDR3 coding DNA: TGTGCCAGCAGCCAAGACCCCATCACGGGCTACAATGAGCAGTTCTTC. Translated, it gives CASSQDPITGYNEQFF.

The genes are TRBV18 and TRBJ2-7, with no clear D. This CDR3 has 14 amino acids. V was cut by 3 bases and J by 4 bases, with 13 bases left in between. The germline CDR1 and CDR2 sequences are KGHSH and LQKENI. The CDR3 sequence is CASSPRLVPYEQYF. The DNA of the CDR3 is TGTGCCAGCTCACCCCGACTGGTACCGTACGAGCAGTACTTC.

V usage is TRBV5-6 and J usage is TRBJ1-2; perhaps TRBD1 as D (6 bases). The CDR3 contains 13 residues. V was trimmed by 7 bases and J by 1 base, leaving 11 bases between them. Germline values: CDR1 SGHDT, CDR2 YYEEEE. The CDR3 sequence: CASVTGSNYGYTF. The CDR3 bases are TGTGCCAGCGTAACAGGGAGTAACTATGGCTACACCTTC.

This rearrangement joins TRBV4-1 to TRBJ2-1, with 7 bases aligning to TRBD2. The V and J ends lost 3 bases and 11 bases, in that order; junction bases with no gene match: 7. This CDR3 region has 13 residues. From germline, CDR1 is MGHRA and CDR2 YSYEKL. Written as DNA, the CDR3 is TGCGCCAGCAGCCAGGTCCCAGCGGGGAAGCAGTTCTTC. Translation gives CASSQVPAGKQFF.

The CDR3 DNA follows: TGTGCCAGCAGTTACTACGGAGAGACCCAGTACTTC. Translation: CASSYYGETQYF. This chain connects TRBV6-6 to TRBJ2-5, with unresolved D. Per the germline V gene, CDR1 is MNHNY and CDR2 is SVGAGI (reference sequence). This CDR3 is 12 amino acids long. V lost 1 base and J 4 bases, leaving 4 bases between the germline ends.

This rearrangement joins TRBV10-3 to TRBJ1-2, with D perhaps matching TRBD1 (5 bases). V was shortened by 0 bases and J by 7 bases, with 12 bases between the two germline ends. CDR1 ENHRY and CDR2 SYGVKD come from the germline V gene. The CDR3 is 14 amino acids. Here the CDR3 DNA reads TGTGCCATCAGTGAGTCGTCACCAGGGAGTGGCTACACCTTC. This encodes CAISESSPGSGYTF.

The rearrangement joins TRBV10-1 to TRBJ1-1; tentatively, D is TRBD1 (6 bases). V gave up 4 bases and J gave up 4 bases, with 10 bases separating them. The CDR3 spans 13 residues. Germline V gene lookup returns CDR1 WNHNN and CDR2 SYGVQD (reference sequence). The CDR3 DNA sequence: TGCGCCAGCAGTGGGGGGCAGGGCACTGAAGCTTTCTTT. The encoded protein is CASSGGQGTEAFF.

The CDR3 nucleotides are TGTGCCAGTAAGACGGGGCCTAGCACAGATACGCAGTATTTT. This translates into CASKTGPSTDTQYF. This chain joins TRBV19 and TRBJ2-3; D may match TRBD1 or TRBD2 (5 bases each). The length of the CDR3 is 14 residues. The germline CDR1 and CDR2 sequences are LNHDA and SQIVND (reference sequence). V was trimmed by 7 bases and J by 0 bases, leaving 11 bases between them. Full variable domain (rest looked up from reference TRBV19 and TRBJ2-3): DGGITQSPKYLFRKEGQNVTLSCEQNLNHDAMYWYRQDPGQGLRLIYYSQIVNDFQKGDIAEGYSVSREKKESFPLTVTSAQKNPTAFYLCASKTGPSTDTQYFGPGTRLTVL.

This CDR3 is CASSVEGQGPYNSPLHF. CDR3 nucleotide sequence: TGTGCCAGCAGTGTCGAGGGACAGGGTCCCTATAATTCACCCCTCCACTTT. The chain couples TRBV2 to TRBJ1-6; 9 bases fit TRBD1. CDR3 length equals 17 residues. The J segment lost 2 bases and the V segment lost 4 bases, leaving 6 bases of the junction unmatched. Germline lookup yields CDR1 SNHLY and CDR2 FYNNEI.

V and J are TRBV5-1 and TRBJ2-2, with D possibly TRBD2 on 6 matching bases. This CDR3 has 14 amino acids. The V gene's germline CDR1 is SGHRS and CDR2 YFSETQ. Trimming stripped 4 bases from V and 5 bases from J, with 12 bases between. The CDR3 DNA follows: TGCGCCAGCAGCCTAGGGACTCTAACCGGGGAGCTGTTTTTT. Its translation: CASSLGTLTGELFF. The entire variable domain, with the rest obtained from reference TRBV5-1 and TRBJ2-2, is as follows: KAGVTQTPRYLIKTRGQQVTLSCSPISGHRSVSWYQQTPGQGLQFLFEYFSETQRNKGNFPGRFSGRQFSNSRSEMNVSTLELGDSALYLCASSLGTLTGELFFGEGSRLTVL.

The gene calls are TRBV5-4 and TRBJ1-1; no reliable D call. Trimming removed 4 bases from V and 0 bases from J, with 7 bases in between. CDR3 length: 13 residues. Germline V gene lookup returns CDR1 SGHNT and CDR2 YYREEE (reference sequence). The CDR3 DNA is TGTGCCAGCAGCGGGCCGATGAACACTGAAGCTTTCTTT. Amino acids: CASSGPMNTEAFF.

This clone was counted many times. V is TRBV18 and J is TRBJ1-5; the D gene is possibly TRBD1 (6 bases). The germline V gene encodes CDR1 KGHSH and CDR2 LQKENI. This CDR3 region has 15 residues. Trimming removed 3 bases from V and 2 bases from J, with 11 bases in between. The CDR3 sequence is CASSPYRVGNQPQHF. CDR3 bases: TGTGCCAGCTCACCCTACAGGGTTGGCAATCAGCCCCAGCATTTT.

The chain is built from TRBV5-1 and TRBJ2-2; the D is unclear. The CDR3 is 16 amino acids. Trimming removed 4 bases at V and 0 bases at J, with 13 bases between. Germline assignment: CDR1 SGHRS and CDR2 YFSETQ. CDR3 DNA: TGCGCCAGCAGCCTCGGGCGGATATCGAACACCGGGGAGCTGTTTTTT. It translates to CASSLGRISNTGELFF.

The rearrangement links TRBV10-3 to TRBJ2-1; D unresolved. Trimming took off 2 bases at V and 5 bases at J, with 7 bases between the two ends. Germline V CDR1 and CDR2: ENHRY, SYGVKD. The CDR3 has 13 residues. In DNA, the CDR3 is TGTGCCATCAGTGAGACGGCACACAATGAGCAGTTCTTC. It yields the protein CAISETAHNEQFF.

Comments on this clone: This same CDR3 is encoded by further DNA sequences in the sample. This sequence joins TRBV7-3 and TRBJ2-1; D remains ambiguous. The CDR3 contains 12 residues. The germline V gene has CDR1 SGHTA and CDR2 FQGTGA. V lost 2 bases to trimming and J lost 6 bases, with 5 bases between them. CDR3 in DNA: TGTGCCAGCAGCTTAGGGGTCAATGAGCAGTTCTTC. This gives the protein CASSLGVNEQFF.

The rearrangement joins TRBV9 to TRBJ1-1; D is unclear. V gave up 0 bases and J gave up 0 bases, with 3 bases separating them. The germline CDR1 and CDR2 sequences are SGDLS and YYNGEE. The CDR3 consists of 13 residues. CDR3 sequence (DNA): TGTGCCAGCAGCGTAGCCCTGAACACTGAAGCTTTCTTT. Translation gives CASSVALNTEAFF.

The CDR3 DNA follows: TGTGCCAGCAGCTTAACACCCCCCGGGGAGCTGTTTTTT. Its protein product is CASSLTPPGELFF. The V gene is TRBV7-3, the J gene TRBJ2-2; D gene unclear. Germline V gene data show CDR1 as SGHTA and CDR2 as FQGTGA. Trimming shortened V by 0 bases and J by 6 bases, and 5 bases separated the two germline ends. The CDR3 has 13 amino acids. Variable domain in full (rest from reference TRBV7-3 and TRBJ2-2): GAGVSQTPSNKVTEKGKYVELRCDPISGHTALYWYRQSLGQGPEFLIYFQGTGAADDSGLPNDRFFAVRPEGSVSTLKIQRTERGDSAVYLCASSLTPPGELFFGEGSRLTVL.

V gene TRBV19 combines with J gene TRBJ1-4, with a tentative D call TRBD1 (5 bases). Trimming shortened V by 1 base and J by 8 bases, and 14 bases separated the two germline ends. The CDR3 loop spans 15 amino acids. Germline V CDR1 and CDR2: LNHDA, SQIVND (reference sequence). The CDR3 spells CASSIVQGGGEKLFF. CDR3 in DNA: TGTGCCAGTAGTATAGTGCAGGGAGGCGGCGAAAAACTGTTTTTT.

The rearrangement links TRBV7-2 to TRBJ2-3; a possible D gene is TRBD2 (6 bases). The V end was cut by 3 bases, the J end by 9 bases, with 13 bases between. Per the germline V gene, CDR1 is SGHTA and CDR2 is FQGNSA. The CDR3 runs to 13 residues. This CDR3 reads CASSFGTASTQYF. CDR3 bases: TGTGCCAGCAGCTTCGGGACTGCCAGCACGCAGTATTTT.

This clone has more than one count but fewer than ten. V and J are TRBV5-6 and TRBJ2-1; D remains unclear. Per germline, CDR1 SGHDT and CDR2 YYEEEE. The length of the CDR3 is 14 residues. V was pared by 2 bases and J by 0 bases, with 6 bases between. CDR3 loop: CASSFLGSYNEQFF. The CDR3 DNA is TGTGCCAGCAGCTTTCTAGGCTCCTACAATGAGCAGTTCTTC.

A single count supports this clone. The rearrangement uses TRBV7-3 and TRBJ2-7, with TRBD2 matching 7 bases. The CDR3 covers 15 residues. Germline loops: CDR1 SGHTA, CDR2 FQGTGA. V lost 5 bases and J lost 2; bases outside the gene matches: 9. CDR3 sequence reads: CASSPRGGVTYEQYV. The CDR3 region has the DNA TGTGCCAGCAGCCCACGGGGAGGGGTAACCTACGAGCAGTACGTC.